This T cell receptor (beta chain) was sequenced for a study of regulatory T cells in long-lasting Graves disease. Regarding the study as a whole: Preferential use of TRBV28, TRBJ1-2 and TRBJ2-5 was seen in persistent disease. Sample size, which was small, may have reduced accuracy.

Relying on iRepertoire HTBI primers and Arm-PCR of CDR3 regions, the team built TCR beta libraries. Each CDR3 protein gets one entry after TCRdb re-called the multiplex PCR reads with MiXCR. The table shows about 460,000 distinct CDR3 sequences, with 13% to 15% occurring only once. About this clonotype itself: Its antigen is currently unknown.

Trimming shortened V by 3 bases and J by 4 bases, and 18 bases separated the two germline ends. The CDR3 runs to 16 residues. Germline CDR1 is SGHTA and CDR2 is FQGNSA. As to time point: newly diagnosed GD, antithyroid drugs for less than 3 months. RNA extracted from PBMCs served as the sequencing template. These data were also reused for a study on T cells in Graves' hyperthyroidism and ophthalmopathy.

The sample here was peripheral blood mononuclear cells (PBMCs), taken at new diagnosis, from a patient treated with antithyroid drugs. The TCR was taken from a woman in her forties or fifties with Graves disease. The gene calls are TRBV7-2 and TRBJ1-2, with D possibly being TRBD1 (6 bases). The CDR3 sequence: CASSFRSSGQPYGYTF. The CDR3 bases are TGTGCCAGCAGCTTCCGCTCCTCAGGACAGCCCTATGGCTACACCTTC.